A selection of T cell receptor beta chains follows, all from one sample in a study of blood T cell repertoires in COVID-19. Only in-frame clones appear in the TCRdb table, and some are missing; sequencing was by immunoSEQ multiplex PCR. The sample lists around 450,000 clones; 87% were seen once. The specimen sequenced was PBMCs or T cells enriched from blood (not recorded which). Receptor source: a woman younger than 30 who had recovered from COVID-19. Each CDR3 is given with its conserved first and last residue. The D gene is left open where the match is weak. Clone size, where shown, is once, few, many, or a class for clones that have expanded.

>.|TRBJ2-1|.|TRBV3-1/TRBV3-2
CASSQEMGARGNEQFF
TGTGCCAGCAGCCAAGAGATGGGGGCTCGGGGCAATGAGCAGTTCTTC
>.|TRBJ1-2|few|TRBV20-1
CSASTRGYTF
TGCAGTGCTAGCACTCGTGGCTACACCTTC
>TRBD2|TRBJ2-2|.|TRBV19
CASTGGGLDTGELFF
TGTGCCAGTACGGGAGGAGGACTTGACACCGGGGAGCTGTTTTTT
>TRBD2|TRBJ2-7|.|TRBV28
CASSARREGNEQYF
TGTGCCAGCAGCGCCCGGCGGGAGGGGAACGAGCAGTACTTC
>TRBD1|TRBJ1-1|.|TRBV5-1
CASSPDRARRTEAFF
TGCGCCAGCAGCCCCGACAGGGCGAGACGGACTGAAGCTTTCTTT
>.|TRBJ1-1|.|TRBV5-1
CASSLRTVTEAFF
TGCGCCAGCAGTCTAAGGACTGTTACTGAAGCTTTCTTT
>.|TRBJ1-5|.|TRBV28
CASSHRGQINQPQHF
TGTGCCAGCAGTCACCGTGGACAGATCAATCAGCCCCAGCATTTT
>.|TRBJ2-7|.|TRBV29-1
CSVEGTNSYEQYF
TGCAGCGTTGAAGGGACAAACTCCTACGAGCAGTACTTC
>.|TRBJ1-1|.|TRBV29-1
CSALKSTWNTEAFF
TGCAGCGCGCTAAAATCCACCTGGAACACTGAAGCTTTCTTT
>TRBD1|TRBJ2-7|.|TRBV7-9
CASRGTGRGNEQYF
TGTGCCAGCAGGGGGACAGGGAGAGGTAACGAGCAGTACTTC
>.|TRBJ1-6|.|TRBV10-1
CASSLNRASPLHF
TGCGCCAGCAGCCTAAACAGGGCTTCACCCCTCCACTTT
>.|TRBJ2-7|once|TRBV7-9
CASSPPGRSNEQYF
TGTGCCAGCAGCCCACCGGGGAGGTCCAACGAGCAGTACTTC
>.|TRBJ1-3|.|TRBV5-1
CASSLGSSGNTIYF
TGCGCCAGCAGCTTGGGGAGCTCTGGAAACACCATATATTTT
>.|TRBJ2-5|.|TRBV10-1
CASSAGLSETQYF
TGCGCCAGCAGTGCCGGCCTTAGCGAGACCCAGTACTTC
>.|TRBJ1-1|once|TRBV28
CASRSTGNTEAFF
TGTGCCAGCAGATCTACAGGGAACACTGAAGCTTTCTTT
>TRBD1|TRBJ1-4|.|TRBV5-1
CASSPDRGDEKLFF
TGCGCCAGCAGCCCGGACAGGGGGGATGAAAAACTGTTTTTT
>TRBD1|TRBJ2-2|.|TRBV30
CAWSDRGRTGELFF
TGTGCCTGGAGTGACAGGGGGCGCACCGGGGAGCTGTTTTTT
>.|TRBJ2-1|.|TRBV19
CATRIGGPENEQFF
TGTGCCACTCGTATCGGGGGGCCCGAAAATGAGCAGTTCTTC
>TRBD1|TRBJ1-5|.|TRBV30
CASGPRDRGLRSNQPQHF
TGTGCCTCCGGACCCCGGGACAGGGGGTTACGAAGCAATCAGCCCCAGCATTTT
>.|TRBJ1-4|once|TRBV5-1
CASSYDLGAATNEKLFF
TGCGCCAGCAGTTACGATCTTGGGGCCGCAACTAATGAAAAACTGTTTTTT
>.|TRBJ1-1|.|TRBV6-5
CASRRGGNTEAFF
TGTGCCAGCAGAAGGGGGGGGAACACTGAAGCTTTCTTT
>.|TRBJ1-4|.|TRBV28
CASRDLNEKLFF
TGTGCCAGCAGGGACTTAAATGAAAAACTGTTTTTT
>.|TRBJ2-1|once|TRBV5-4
CASSLITGSYNEQFF
TGTGCCAGCAGCTTGATAACGGGCTCCTACAATGAGCAGTTCTTC
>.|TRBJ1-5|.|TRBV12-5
CASGSPSFDSYNQPQHF
TGTGCTAGTGGTTCCCCATCCTTCGACAGCTACAATCAGCCCCAGCATTTT
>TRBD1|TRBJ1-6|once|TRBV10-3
CAISAGGKNSPLHF
TGTGCCATCAGTGCAGGGGGTAAGAATTCACCCCTCCACTTT
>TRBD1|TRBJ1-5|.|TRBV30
CAWSARGVDQPQHF
TGTGCCTGGAGTGCCAGGGGGGTCGATCAGCCCCAGCATTTT
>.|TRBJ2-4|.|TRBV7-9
CASSSHNFLTAGIQYF
TGTGCCAGCAGCTCCCACAACTTCCTGACTGCGGGCATTCAGTACTTC
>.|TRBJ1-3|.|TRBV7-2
CASGVGMGNTIYF
TGTGCCAGCGGGGTCGGGATGGGAAACACCATATATTTT
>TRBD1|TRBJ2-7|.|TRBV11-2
CASSPTTGGEAYEQYF
TGTGCCAGCAGTCCCACGACAGGGGGCGAGGCCTACGAGCAGTACTTC
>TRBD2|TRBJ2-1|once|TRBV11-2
CASSLDTGGGEQFF
TGTGCCAGCAGCTTAGATACCGGCGGGGGTGAGCAGTTCTTC
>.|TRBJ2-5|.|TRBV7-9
CASSPGRGKETQYF
TGTGCCAGCAGCCCCGGTAGAGGGAAAGAGACCCAGTACTTC
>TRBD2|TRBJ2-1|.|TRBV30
CAWNEGTNNEQFF
TGTGCCTGGAATGAAGGGACTAACAATGAGCAGTTCTTC
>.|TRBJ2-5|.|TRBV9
CASSVGGLGGTQYF
TGTGCCAGCAGCGTAGGAGGTCTAGGAGGGACCCAGTACTTC
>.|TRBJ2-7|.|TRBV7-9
CASSSDRRTSYEQYF
TGTGCCAGCAGCTCGGACAGAAGAACCTCCTACGAGCAGTACTTC
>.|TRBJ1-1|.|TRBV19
CASSIGGVLRTEAFF
TGTGCCAGTAGTATAGGGGGGGTATTGCGAACTGAAGCTTTCTTT
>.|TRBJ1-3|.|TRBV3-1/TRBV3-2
CASSQDLGGSGNTIYF
TGTGCCAGCAGCCAAGATCTAGGGGGCTCTGGAAACACCATATATTTT
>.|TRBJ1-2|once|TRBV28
CASSLVRVHYGYTF
TGTGCCAGCAGTTTAGTTCGGGTGCACTATGGCTACACCTTC
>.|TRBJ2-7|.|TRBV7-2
CASSFRSAYEQYF
TGTGCCAGCAGCTTTAGGAGTGCCTACGAGCAGTACTTC
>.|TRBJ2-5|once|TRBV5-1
CASSIAGAVDGETQYF
TGCGCCAGCAGTATTGCAGGGGCCGTAGACGGAGAGACCCAGTACTTC
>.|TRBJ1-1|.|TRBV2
CASSWTESNTEAFF
TGTGCCAGCAGCTGGACAGAGTCGAACACTGAAGCTTTCTTT
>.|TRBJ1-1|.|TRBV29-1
CSGRQAMNTEAFF
TGCAGCGGGAGACAGGCCATGAACACTGAAGCTTTCTTT
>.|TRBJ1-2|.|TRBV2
CASSAAAGANYGYTF
TGTGCCAGCAGTGCCGCCGCCGGAGCTAACTATGGCTACACCTTC
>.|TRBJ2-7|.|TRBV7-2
CASSPQYLYEQYF
TGTGCCAGCAGCCCCCAGTATCTCTACGAGCAGTACTTC
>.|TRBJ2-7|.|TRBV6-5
CASSYRRFYEQYF
TGTGCCAGCAGTTATAGGCGGTTCTACGAGCAGTACTTC
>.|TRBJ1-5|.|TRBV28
CASSLYTGPNQPQHF
TGTGCCAGCAGTTTATATACAGGGCCAAATCAGCCCCAGCATTTT
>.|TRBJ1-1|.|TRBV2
CASSGLNTEAFF
TGTGCCAGCTCAGGATTGAACACTGAAGCTTTCTTT
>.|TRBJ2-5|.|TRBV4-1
CASSPSGGRGDGTQYF
TGCGCCAGCAGCCCCTCCGGGGGTAGGGGTGATGGGACCCAGTACTTC